This T cell receptor (beta chain) was profiled in a study of T cells after somatic rescue of genetic block. Produced via immunoSEQ multiplex PCR; TCRdb's table is partial and in-frame only. The table records tens of thousands of clones, about 90% of them present only once. The CDR3 covers 12 residues. The germline V gene encodes CDR1 SEHNR and CDR2 FQNEAQ (reference sequence). The V and J ends lost 2 bases and 8 bases respectively, with 7 bases between them. Sequenced: peripheral blood mononuclear cells (PBMCs). V usage is TRBV7-9 and J usage is TRBJ2-1; no firm D call. This TCR was sampled from a man aged 40-50 years. CDR3 bases: TGTGCCAGCAGCTTATCGATCCATGAGCAGTTCTTC. Residues: CASSLSIHEQFF. The variable domain in full, with the rest retrieved from reference TRBV7-9 and TRBJ2-1, is DTGVSQNPRHKITKRGQNVTFRCDPISEHNRLYWYRQTLGQGPEFLTYFQNEAQLEKSRLLSDRFSAERPKGSFSTLEIQRTEQGDSAMYLCASSLSIHEQFFGPGTRLTVL.